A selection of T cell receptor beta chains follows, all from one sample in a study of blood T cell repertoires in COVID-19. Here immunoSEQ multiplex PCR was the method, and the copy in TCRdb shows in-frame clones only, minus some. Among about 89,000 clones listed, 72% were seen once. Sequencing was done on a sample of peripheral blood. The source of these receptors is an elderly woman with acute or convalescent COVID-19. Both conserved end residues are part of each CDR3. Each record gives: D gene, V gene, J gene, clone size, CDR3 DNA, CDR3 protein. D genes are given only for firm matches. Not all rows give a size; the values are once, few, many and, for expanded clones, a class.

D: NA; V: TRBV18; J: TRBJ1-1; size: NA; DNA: TGTGCCAGCTCAGATCAGGGGAGTTGGGACACTGAAGCTTTCTTT; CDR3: CASSDQGSWDTEAFF
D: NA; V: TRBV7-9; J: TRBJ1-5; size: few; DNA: TGTGCCAGCAGCTTCTCCTACAGGGAAGGAAATCAGCCCCAGCATTTT; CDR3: CASSFSYREGNQPQHF
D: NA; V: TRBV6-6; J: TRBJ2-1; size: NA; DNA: TGTGCCAGCAGTTACTCGAGGGTTTACAATGAGCAGTTCTTC; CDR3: CASSYSRVYNEQFF
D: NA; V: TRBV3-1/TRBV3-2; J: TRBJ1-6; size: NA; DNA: TGTGCCAGCAGCCATCGGACAGTTAATAATTCACCCCTCCACTTT; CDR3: CASSHRTVNNSPLHF
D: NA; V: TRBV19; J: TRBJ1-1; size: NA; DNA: TGTGCCAGTAGTATCCCCCCGTCCCCTGAAGCTTTCTTT; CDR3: CASSIPPSPEAFF
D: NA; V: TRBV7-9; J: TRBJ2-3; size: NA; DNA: TGTGCCAGCAGGCGTTGGACAGATACGCAGTATTTT; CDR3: CASRRWTDTQYF
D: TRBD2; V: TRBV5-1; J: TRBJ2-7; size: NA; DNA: TGCGCCAGCAGCCCGATTCCGACTAGCACCTACGAGCAGTACTTC; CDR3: CASSPIPTSTYEQYF
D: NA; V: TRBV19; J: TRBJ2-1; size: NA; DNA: TGTGCCAGTAGTATGGGCGGGGATGAGCAGTTCTTC; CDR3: CASSMGGDEQFF
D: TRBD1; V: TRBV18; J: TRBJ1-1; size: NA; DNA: TGTGCCAGCTCACCCGACAGGGTGAGCACTGAAGCTTTCTTT; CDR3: CASSPDRVSTEAFF
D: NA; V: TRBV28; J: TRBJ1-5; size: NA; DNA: TGTGCCAGCAGTCCCGCGGGGGGCTGGAGCAATCAGCCCCAGCATTTT; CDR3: CASSPAGGWSNQPQHF
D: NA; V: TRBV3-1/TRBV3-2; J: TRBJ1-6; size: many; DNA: TGTGCCAGCAGGACACAGGGAGATAATTCACCCCTCCACTTT; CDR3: CASRTQGDNSPLHF
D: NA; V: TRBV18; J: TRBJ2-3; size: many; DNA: TGTGCCAGCTCACCACCTATCAGGGAGGCAGATACGCAGTATTTT; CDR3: CASSPPIREADTQYF
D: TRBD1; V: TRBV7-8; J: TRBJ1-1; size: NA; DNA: TGTGCCAGCAGCTTACAAGGACAGGGTCACACTGAAGCTTTCTTT; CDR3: CASSLQGQGHTEAFF
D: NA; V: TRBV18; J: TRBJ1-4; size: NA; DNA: TGTGCCAGCTCACCACAGGGGAACACTAATGAAAAACTGTTTTTT; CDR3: CASSPQGNTNEKLFF
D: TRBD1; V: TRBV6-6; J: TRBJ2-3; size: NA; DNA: TGTGCCAGCAGTTATTTAGGACAGGGGGCAGGAGATACGCAGTATTTT; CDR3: CASSYLGQGAGDTQYF
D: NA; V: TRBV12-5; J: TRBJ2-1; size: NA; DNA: TGTGCTAGTGGCGGCGGCGGGGAGACAGCGCTGGACAATGAGCAGTTCTTC; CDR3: CASGGGGETALDNEQFF
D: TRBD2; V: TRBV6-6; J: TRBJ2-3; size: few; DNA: TGTGCCAGCAGTTACTCGGGAGGGAGGACAGATACGCAGTATTTT; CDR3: CASSYSGGRTDTQYF